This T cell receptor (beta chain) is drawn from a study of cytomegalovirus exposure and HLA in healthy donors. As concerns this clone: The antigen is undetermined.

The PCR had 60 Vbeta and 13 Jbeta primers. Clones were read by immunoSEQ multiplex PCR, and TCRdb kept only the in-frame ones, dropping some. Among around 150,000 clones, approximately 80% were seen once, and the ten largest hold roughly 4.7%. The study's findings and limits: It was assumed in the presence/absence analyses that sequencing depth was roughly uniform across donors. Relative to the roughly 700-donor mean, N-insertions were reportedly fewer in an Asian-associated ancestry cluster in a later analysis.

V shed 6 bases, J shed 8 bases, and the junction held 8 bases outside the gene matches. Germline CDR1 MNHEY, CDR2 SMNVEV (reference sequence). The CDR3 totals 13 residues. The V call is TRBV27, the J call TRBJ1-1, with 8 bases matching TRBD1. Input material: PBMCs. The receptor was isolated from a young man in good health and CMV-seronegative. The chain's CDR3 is CASSFRQGSEAFF. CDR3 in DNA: TGTGCCAGCAGCTTTCGACAGGGGAGCGAAGCTTTCTTT.